The 12 T cell receptor beta chains given below trace back to one sample, sequenced in a study of shared clonotypes between healthy human individuals (dated by TCRdb to the early 2020s). Libraries were constructed by the immunoSEQ multiplex PCR assay. Entries here come from immuneACCESS through TCRdb and include only in-frame sequences with V and J called. Some clones fail to appear in such tables; in the studies checked, an unresolved V gene covers under half of the shortfall, and the cause of the remainder is unknown. Here the sample has 2 million to 2.5 million clones; nearly 97% occur a single time. The ten largest make up over 0.1% of the sample. The sequencing input was naive CD4+ T cells sorted from blood. The sample's cell subset or site label, decoded: CD45RA+ positively selected. All receptors derive from a man aged 18 to 29 in good health.

The J gene is TRBJ2-5, the V gene TRBV7-2; the D gene is possibly TRBD2 (5 bases). CDR1 SGHTA and CDR2 FQGNSA come from the germline V gene. The CDR3 spans 15 residues. The V end lost 1 base, the J end lost 4 bases, and 13 bases lay between the germline ends. The CDR3 is CASSLEGARGETQYF. The CDR3 DNA reads as TGTGCCAGCAGCTTAGAGGGCGCCCGGGGAGAGACCCAGTACTTC.

The chain links TRBV28 to TRBJ2-1; D is possibly TRBD1 (6 bases). Trimming stripped 3 bases from V and 2 bases from J, with 11 bases between. Germline-derived CDR1 and CDR2 are MDHEN and SYDVKM. The CDR3 totals 15 residues. The CDR3 DNA is TGTGCCAGCAGTTTTGGGGGCATCCCCTACAATGAGCAGTTCTTC. Residues: CASSFGGIPYNEQFF.

V gene TRBV28 combines with J gene TRBJ1-2; 7 bases fit TRBD1. The CDR3 spans 17 residues. Germline CDR1 and CDR2: MDHEN and SYDVKM. Trimming at V came to 1 base and at J to 5 bases, leaving 13 bases not matched to a gene. This CDR3 reads CASSLSVTGAFGYGYTF. CDR3 coding DNA: TGTGCCAGCAGTTTATCCGTCACAGGGGCGTTTGGGTATGGCTACACCTTC.

This chain connects TRBV28 to TRBJ2-7; D is perhaps TRBD1 (5 bases). Germline CDR1 MDHEN, CDR2 SYDVKM. The V end was cut by 6 bases, the J end by 7 bases, with 13 bases between. This CDR3 has 12 amino acids. CDR3 in DNA: TGTGCCAGCAGCGACAGCCTTGGGGAGCAGTACTTC. It translates to CASSDSLGEQYF. The whole variable domain, remainder taken from reference TRBV28 and TRBJ2-7, is DVKVTQSSRYLVKRTGEKVFLECVQDMDHENMFWYRQDPGLGLRLIYFSYDVKMKEKGDIPEGYSVSREKKERFSLILESASTNQTSMYLCASSDSLGEQYFGPGTRLTVT.

The chain uses TRBV2 and TRBJ1-3, with 7 nucleotides matching TRBD1. V lost 7 bases and J lost 4; bases outside the gene matches: 7. The CDR3 has 14 amino acids. Germline loops: CDR1 SNHLY, CDR2 FYNNEI. CDR3 nucleotides: TGTGCCAGCAACGTTGACAGGGCCGGAAACACCATATATTTT. It codes for CASNVDRAGNTIYF.

The chain combines TRBV19 with TRBJ2-5; tentatively, D is TRBD1 or TRBD2 (5 bases each). The CDR3 is made up of 15 amino acids. CDR1 and CDR2 from the germline V gene are LNHDA and SQIVND (reference sequence). The ends were cut back, 5 bases at V and 2 bases at J, with 15 bases in the middle. This CDR3 reads CASSYGVEGQETQYF. The CDR3 DNA sequence: TGTGCCAGTAGTTATGGCGTTGAGGGGCAAGAGACCCAGTACTTC.

V is TRBV6-1 and J is TRBJ2-1; perhaps TRBD2 as D (5 bases). The CDR3 contains 14 residues. Trimming cost V 1 base and J 7 bases, with 11 bases left between them. Germline V CDR1 and CDR2: MNHNS, SASEGT. DNA of the CDR3: TGTGCCAGCAGTGAAGGCAGCGGAGAAAATGAGCAGTTCTTC. It codes for CASSEGSGENEQFF.

The chain is built from TRBV25-1 and TRBJ2-5; weak D call: TRBD1 (7 bases). The CDR3 is 14 residues long. The germline CDR1 and CDR2 sequences are MGHDK and SYGVNS. Trimming removed 1 base at V and 10 bases at J, with 16 bases between. This CDR3 is CASSEWLSGGIQYF. CDR3 nucleotides: TGTGCCAGCAGTGAATGGTTATCAGGGGGGATCCAGTACTTC.

The V gene is TRBV29-1, the J gene TRBJ2-3; no definite D call. CDR1 is SQVTM, CDR2 ANQGSEA, per germline. There are 14 residues in the CDR3. The ends were cut back, 0 bases at V and 2 bases at J, with 9 bases in the middle. CDR3 bases: TGCAGCGTTGAAGAGGGGTGGTACACAGATACGCAGTATTTT. Its protein is CSVEEGWYTDTQYF.

The chain combines TRBV6-5 with TRBJ1-6; D not resolved. The CDR3 length is 15 residues. V lost 6 bases to trimming and J lost 5 bases, with 14 bases between them. CDR1 and CDR2 (germline): MNHEY, SVGAGI. CDR3: CASSPLGLHNSPLHF. The CDR3 region has the DNA TGTGCCAGCAGCCCCCTGGGTCTCCATAATTCACCCCTCCACTTT.

The chain has TRBV27 and TRBJ1-5; 10 bases line up with TRBD1. The germline V gene has CDR1 MNHEY and CDR2 SMNVEV (reference sequence). With V trimmed by 6 bases and J by 9 bases, 14 bases remained unmatched. CDR3 size: 16 residues. The CDR3 bases are TGTGCCAGCAGGTCACGGGACAGGGGCATATTTTTGCCCCAGCATTTT. Its protein is CASRSRDRGIFLPQHF.

V usage is TRBV18 and J usage is TRBJ1-1, with 8 bases fitting TRBD1. This CDR3 comprises 18 residues. The germline V gene encodes CDR1 KGHSH and CDR2 LQKENI. J lost 1 base, V lost 3 bases, and 13 bases had no gene match. The CDR3 is CASSPTQTGQGRNTEAFF. DNA of the CDR3: TGTGCCAGCTCACCGACGCAGACAGGACAGGGTCGGAACACTGAAGCTTTCTTT.